The present T cell receptor beta chain was sequenced within a study of blood T cells in healthy people across ages. General study findings and limits: Roughly linearly, TCR beta diversity per million T cells fell as age increased.

A second roughly 6 to 11 cycle PCR used barcoded and J-beta primers. Every individual sample yielded 2.5 million or more paired-end reads (each containing CDR3). TCRdb redid the calling of the 5' RACE reads with MiXCR, one entry per CDR3 protein. Of hundreds of thousands of distinct CDR3 sequences listed, around 50% are singletons. Isolation recovered at least 7 million PBMCs from every sample. Deletions cut 5 bases from V and 2 bases from J, with 16 bases between. Per the germline V gene, CDR1 is SGHVS and CDR2 is FNYEAQ. The CDR3 contains 15 residues. This clonotype was seen a handful of times. Its antigen remains unidentified.

This receptor was taken from a man aged 40-50 years in good health. The sample was blood. J is TRBJ2-7 and V is TRBV7-6, with D unclear. The CDR3 nucleotides are TGTGCCAGCAGCCCTCCGGTCGGCAGTACCTACGAGCAGTACTTC. Translating it yields CASSPPVGSTYEQYF.